The 28 T cell receptor beta chains in this list originate from one sample, sequenced in a study of shared clonotypes between healthy human individuals. The table came from immunoSEQ multiplex PCR; TCRdb's copy has only in-frame clones and leaves some out. The profile shows around 2.1 million clones, roughly 91% of them singletons. CD45RO-negative, CCR7-selected cells formed the naive CD8 fraction, which excluded terminally differentiated effector memory CD45RA+ cells. The specimen sequenced was naive CD8+ T cells from PBMCs. The receptor source for this set is a man aged 18 to 30 in good health. Some clones in this sample may be carry-over from other donors' samples.

This clone was counted once. This chain connects TRBV6-6 to TRBJ1-3, with D hard to call. The V end was cut by 7 bases, the J end by 1 base, with 14 bases between. The CDR3 covers 15 residues. From germline, CDR1 is MNHNY and CDR2 SVGAGI (reference sequence). The CDR3 region has the DNA TGTGCCAGCACCCCGGGAGGTGTTTCTGGAAACACCATATATTTT. Protein sequence: CASTPGGVSGNTIYF.

This clone was found a few times. J is TRBJ1-1 and V is TRBV7-9, with 9 bases aligning to TRBD1. Germline lookup yields CDR1 SEHNR and CDR2 FQNEAQ (reference sequence). V gave up 5 bases and J gave up 6 bases; unmatched junction bases: 7. This CDR3 has 14 residues. The CDR3 spells CASSTGQGLSEAFF. CDR3 coding DNA: TGTGCCAGCAGCACGGGACAGGGTTTATCTGAAGCTTTCTTT. Full variable domain (missing parts from reference TRBV7-9 and TRBJ1-1): DTGVSQNPRHKITKRGQNVTFRCDPISEHNRLYWYRQTLGQGPEFLTYFQNEAQLEKSRLLSDRFSAERPKGSFSTLEIQRTEQGDSAMYLCASSTGQGLSEAFFGQGTRLTVV.

This chain joins TRBV11-2 and TRBJ2-1, with D possibly TRBD1 on 6 matching bases. Germline V gene data show CDR1 as SGHAT and CDR2 as FQNNGV. Trimming shortened V by 5 bases and J by 10 bases, and 18 bases separated the two germline ends. The CDR3 totals 14 residues. The CDR3 coding sequence is TGTGCCAGCAGCCCGCGACAGGTCAAGATAGAGCAGTTCTTC. Its protein is CASSPRQVKIEQFF.

This clone has a single count. The chain joins TRBV9 to TRBJ1-2; 7 positions agree with TRBD1. The CDR3 covers 15 residues. Germline assignment: CDR1 SGDLS and CDR2 YYNGEE. V trimming: 3 bases; J trimming: 3 bases; junction bases outside the gene matches: 8. CDR3 bases: TGTGCCAGCAGCGCCCGACAGGGCCCGCACTATGGCTACACCTTC. It codes for CASSARQGPHYGYTF.

The V and J genes are TRBV4-1 and TRBJ2-3; weak D call: TRBD2 (6 bases). This CDR3 is 14 amino acids long. Per germline, CDR1 MGHRA and CDR2 YSYEKL. Trimming took 2 bases from V and 6 from J, leaving 12 bases between them. The CDR3 nucleotides are TGCGCCAGCAGCCAACGGCAGCGGGCGGATACGCAGTATTTT. Translation: CASSQRQRADTQYF.

V gene TRBV5-4 combines with J gene TRBJ2-3; no clear D. With 2 bases removed from V and 2 bases from J, the gap between germline ends came to 9 bases. The CDR3 runs to 14 residues. Germline CDR1 and CDR2: SGHNT and YYREEE (reference sequence). CDR3 in amino acids: CASSLGRATDTQYF. CDR3 DNA sequence: TGTGCCAGCAGCTTAGGCAGAGCCACAGATACGCAGTATTTT.

The chain recombines TRBV9 with TRBJ2-3; the D gene is possibly TRBD1 (5 bases). Trimming removed 2 bases from V and 3 bases from J, with 13 bases in between. This CDR3 has 15 residues. CDR1 is SGDLS and CDR2 is YYNGEE in the germline V gene. For the CDR3, the DNA is TGTGCCAGCAGCGTGAGGCAGGGATGGACAGATACGCAGTATTTT. Amino acid sequence: CASSVRQGWTDTQYF.

The rearrangement uses TRBV2 and TRBJ2-7, with D perhaps TRBD2 (5 bases). The CDR3 length is 11 residues. Per germline, CDR1 SNHLY and CDR2 FYNNEI. The V end was cut by 8 bases, the J end by 9 bases, with 14 bases between. As DNA, the CDR3 is TGTGCCAGCGGCGGGCAGACCGGGCAGTACTTC. The encoded protein is CASGGQTGQYF.

V and J are TRBV20-1 and TRBJ1-1; D remains unclear. Trimming stripped 7 bases from V and 11 bases from J, with 11 bases between. The CDR3 contains 9 residues. Germline loops: CDR1 DFQATT, CDR2 SNEGSKA (reference sequence). CDR3 loop: CSGGVAAFF. CDR3 in DNA: TGCAGTGGCGGGGTGGCGGCTTTCTTT.

V and J are TRBV5-6 and TRBJ2-1, with D unresolved. CDR1 SGHDT and CDR2 YYEEEE come from the germline V gene. This CDR3 contains 16 residues. Trimming shortened V by 1 base and J by 0 bases, and 11 bases separated the two germline ends. CDR3 loop: CASSLKVPRSYNEQFF. In nucleotides, the CDR3 is TGTGCCAGCAGCTTGAAAGTCCCACGCTCCTACAATGAGCAGTTCTTC.

This clone was detected only a few times. The V gene is TRBV9, the J gene TRBJ1-1; no reliable D call. The CDR3 has 13 amino acids. CDR1 is SGDLS and CDR2 is YYNGEE in the germline V gene. The V gene lost 7 bases and the J gene lost 1 base, with 11 bases spanning the gap. The CDR3 reads CASGRGENTEAFF. DNA of the CDR3: TGTGCCAGCGGGCGTGGGGAGAACACTGAAGCTTTCTTT.

V is TRBV7-3 and J is TRBJ2-3; the D gene is possibly TRBD2 (6 bases). Germline V gives CDR1 SGHTA, CDR2 FQGTGA. The CDR3 is 16 residues long. Deletions cut 4 bases from V and 4 bases from J, with 18 bases between. The CDR3 reads CASSSYSGEVADTQYF. CDR3 nucleotide sequence: TGTGCCAGCAGCTCCTACTCGGGAGAGGTTGCAGATACGCAGTATTTT.

Comment on this clone: Distinct nucleotide sequences in the sample also encode this CDR3. The chain recombines TRBV7-3 with TRBJ2-1; TRBD2 agrees at 9 bases. Losses at the gene ends were 4 bases for V and 2 bases for J; bases not matched to a gene: 3. The germline CDR1 and CDR2 sequences are SGHTA and FQGTGA. The CDR3 totals 15 residues. The CDR3 reads CASSSLAGPYNEQFF. CDR3 DNA sequence: TGTGCCAGCAGCTCCCTAGCGGGGCCCTACAATGAGCAGTTCTTC.

V is TRBV7-9 and J is TRBJ2-5; 9 positions agree with TRBD1. This CDR3 region has 16 residues. Losses at the gene ends were 5 bases for V and 4 bases for J; bases not matched to a gene: 11. Per the germline V gene, CDR1 is SEHNR and CDR2 is FQNEAQ (reference sequence). The CDR3 region is CASSHQPGQGLETQYF. For the CDR3, the DNA is TGTGCCAGCAGCCACCAGCCGGGACAGGGTTTAGAGACCCAGTACTTC.

This clone was detected only once. The chain is built from TRBV4-2 and TRBJ1-4, with D possibly TRBD1 on 5 matching bases. Per germline, CDR1 LGHNA and CDR2 YNFKEQ. The CDR3 consists of 18 residues. V lost 1 base, J lost 8 bases, and 23 bases lay in between. CDR3 amino acids: CASSQVFRTSDLLEKLFF. The CDR3 coding sequence is TGTGCCAGCAGCCAAGTATTTCGGACAAGCGATTTGCTCGAAAAACTGTTTTTT.

This clone was observed a few times. The same CDR3 can be traced to other DNA sequences in this sample. This chain joins TRBV29-1 and TRBJ1-2; 7 nucleotides match TRBD1. The CDR3 loop spans 11 amino acids. V lost 7 bases to trimming and J lost 8 bases; unmatched junction nucleotides: 7. Germline CDR1 and CDR2: SQVTM and ANQGSEA. CDR3 region: CSGETGYGYTF. The CDR3 bases are TGCAGCGGGGAGACAGGGTACGGCTACACCTTC.

The chain employs TRBV21-1 and TRBJ2-7; TRBD2 reflects the table's D call only, with no check against the DNA. TRBV21-1 is an annotated pseudogene. This CDR3 is built from 19 residues. CDR3 bases: TGTGCCAGCACTTACCCAGGACTAGCGGGAGGTCGAGCGGAGGACGAGCAGTACTTC. Its protein product is CASTYPGLAGGRAEDEQYF.

J is TRBJ1-1 and V is TRBV9, with TRBD1 as a possible D gene (6 bases). Germline assignment: CDR1 SGDLS and CDR2 YYNGEE. Between the trimmed V and J ends, which lost 3 bases and 0 bases, there was a span of 12 bases. CDR3 length equals 15 residues. The CDR3 DNA is TGTGCCAGCAGCGGGATAACAGGGCTGAACACTGAAGCTTTCTTT. It yields the protein CASSGITGLNTEAFF.

The genes are TRBV7-9 and TRBJ2-7, with a weak D call TRBD1 (6 bases). Trimming pared 5 bases from V and 6 bases from J, leaving 20 bases between. There are 15 residues in the CDR3. Per germline, CDR1 SEHNR and CDR2 FQNEAQ (reference sequence). Here the CDR3 reads CASSPGAPSLSEQYF. CDR3 DNA: TGTGCCAGCAGCCCAGGGGCTCCCTCCCTTTCCGAGCAGTACTTC.

The chain has TRBV2 and TRBJ2-7; 15 bases are a match to TRBD2. The CDR3 is 18 residues long. The trim removed 3 bases at V and 2 bases at J, leaving 8 bases unmatched. Germline CDR1 SNHLY, CDR2 FYNNEI. The CDR3, as DNA: TGTGCCAGCAGTGACCCGGGACTAGCGGGAGGTAACCCCTACGAGCAGTACTTC. Translated, it gives CASSDPGLAGGNPYEQYF.

In regard to this clone: Other DNA sequences in the sample encode the same CDR3. The chain recombines TRBV4-1 with TRBJ2-7; D is undetermined. Per the germline V gene, CDR1 is MGHRA and CDR2 is YSYEKL. This CDR3 has 13 amino acids. The V end was cut by 2 bases, the J end by 4 bases, with 9 bases between. The CDR3 DNA follows: TGCGCCAGCAGCCAAAGCCCCCGTTACGAGCAGTACTTC. As protein: CASSQSPRYEQYF.

The rearrangement uses TRBV6-5 and TRBJ2-7, with 9 bases fitting TRBD2. V was clipped by 0 bases and J by 2 bases; unmatched bases: 2. The CDR3 has 15 residues. Germline loops: CDR1 MNHEY, CDR2 SVGAGI. The CDR3 region is CASSYSSSGTYEQYF. Written as DNA, the CDR3 is TGTGCCAGCAGTTACTCCTCTAGCGGGACCTACGAGCAGTACTTC.

V usage is TRBV6-5 and J usage is TRBJ1-4; D gene uncertain. The CDR3 length is 14 residues. Germline values: CDR1 MNHEY, CDR2 SVGAGI. Trimming took 4 bases from V and 0 from J, leaving 6 bases between them. The CDR3 spells CASSFRATNEKLFF. The CDR3 DNA follows: TGTGCCAGCAGTTTTCGCGCAACTAATGAAAAACTGTTTTTT.

This chain uses TRBV29-1 with TRBJ1-2; no clear D gene. Trimming took 7 bases from V and 7 from J, leaving 16 bases between them. Germline values: CDR1 SQVTM, CDR2 ANQGSEA. This CDR3 contains 12 residues. The CDR3 protein is CSAWTMSGGYTF. DNA of the CDR3: TGCAGCGCCTGGACGATGAGTGGTGGCTACACCTTC. Together with reference TRBV29-1 and TRBJ1-2, the CDR3 gives the full variable domain: SAVISQKPSRDICQRGTSLTIQCQVDSQVTMMFWYRQQPGQSLTLIATANQGSEATYESGFVIDKFPISRPNLTFSTLTVSNMSPEDSSIYLCSAWTMSGGYTFGSGTRLTVV.

The genes are TRBV7-3 and TRBJ2-7, with 8 bases lining up with TRBD2. The germline V gene has CDR1 SGHTA and CDR2 FQGTGA. J lost 5 bases, V lost 2 bases, and 5 bases had no gene match. This CDR3 spans 14 amino acids. CDR3 sequence reads: CASSLVGTSNEQYF. The CDR3 region has the DNA TGTGCCAGCAGCTTAGTTGGGACTAGTAACGAGCAGTACTTC.

V is TRBV6-5 and J is TRBJ2-7; the match to TRBD2 covers 9 bases. V dropped 5 bases and J dropped 1; count of bases not matched to a gene: 3. The germline V gene has CDR1 MNHEY and CDR2 SVGAGI. This CDR3 spans 14 amino acids. As DNA, the CDR3 is TGTGCCAGCAGTACGGGACTAGCTTCCTACGAGCAGTACTTC. It encodes CASSTGLASYEQYF.

The CDR3 here is CASSKSGQRGQPQHF. The CDR3 coding sequence is TGTGCCAGCAGCAAATCAGGACAGAGGGGACAGCCCCAGCATTTT. The chain uses TRBV21-1 and TRBJ1-5; the DNA was not compared with TRBD1, the D call given in the table. TRBV21-1 represents a pseudogene. The CDR3 spans 15 residues.

The chain uses TRBV6-5 and TRBJ1-2, with unresolved D. The CDR3 runs 13 residues. Trimming cost V 2 bases and J 8 bases, with 12 bases left between them. Germline loops: CDR1 MNHEY, CDR2 SVGAGI. CDR3 loop: CASSYMSSMGYTF. CDR3 nucleotides: TGTGCCAGCAGTTACATGAGCTCTATGGGCTACACCTTC.